These 13 T cell receptor beta chains came from one sample sequenced in a study of a mutant IDH1 vaccine in newly diagnosed glioma. The time point: week 47, end of study. The vaccine gave 300 ug of a 20-mer mutant IDH1 peptide subcutaneously per dose. Clones were read by immunoSEQ multiplex PCR, and TCRdb kept only the in-frame ones, dropping some. The table lists tens of thousands of clones, less than 90% of them singletons. The antigens for these receptors are not known. Specimen: PBMCs, collected from a glioma patient whose treatment included an IDH1 peptide vaccine. These receptors originate from a man younger than 45 with glioma.

V usage is TRBV29-1 and J usage is TRBJ1-5; 7 bases map to TRBD1. Germline V gives CDR1 SQVTM, CDR2 ANQGSEA. V trimming: 6 bases; J trimming: 3 bases; junction bases outside the gene matches: 5. This CDR3 has 13 amino acids. CDR3 loop: CSVATGTNQPQHF. Here the CDR3 DNA reads TGCAGCGTCGCGACAGGGACCAATCAGCCCCAGCATTTT.

The genes are TRBV5-1 and TRBJ2-1, with D unclear. Germline CDR1 and CDR2: SGHRS and YFSETQ. V dropped 0 bases and J dropped 8 bases, with 6 bases sitting between them. The CDR3 is 12 residues long. CDR3 sequence: CASSLGGYEQFF. The DNA for the CDR3 is TGCGCCAGCAGCTTGGGAGGTTATGAGCAGTTCTTC.

The V call is TRBV30, the J call TRBJ1-1; D gene unclear. CDR3 size: 13 residues. The V gene's germline CDR1 is GTSNPN and CDR2 SVGIG (reference sequence). Trimming cost V 1 base and J 5 bases, with 11 bases left between them. CDR3 region: CAWSATGATEAFF. The CDR3 nucleotides read TGTGCCTGGAGTGCGACGGGAGCGACTGAAGCTTTCTTT.

The chain recombines TRBV27 with TRBJ1-1, with D maybe TRBD1 (5 bases). Deletions cut 4 bases from V and 0 bases from J, with 18 bases between. Per germline, CDR1 MNHEY and CDR2 SMNVEV (reference sequence). The CDR3 runs to 17 residues. The CDR3 sequence is CASSYDRARALNTEAFF. DNA of the CDR3: TGTGCCAGCAGTTACGACAGAGCCCGCGCATTGAACACTGAAGCTTTCTTT.

This clone came up once. The chain joins TRBV2 to TRBJ2-2; D unclear. Per the germline V gene, CDR1 is SNHLY and CDR2 is FYNNEI. There are 15 residues in the CDR3. Deletions cut 0 bases from V and 0 bases from J, with 5 bases between. CDR3 in amino acids: CASSEAGPNTGELFF. The DNA for the CDR3 is TGTGCCAGCAGTGAAGCTGGGCCGAACACCGGGGAGCTGTTTTTT.

The J gene is TRBJ1-3, the V gene TRBV2, with TRBD1 identical over 7 bases. V was pared by 7 bases and J by 3 bases, with 9 bases of the junction left unmatched. The CDR3 covers 15 residues. In germline, CDR1 is SNHLY, CDR2 FYNNEI. The CDR3 nucleotides read TGTGCCAGCACCCCGACAGGGTCATTTGGAAACACCATATATTTT. Its translation: CASTPTGSFGNTIYF.

CDR3 DNA sequence: TGCGCCAGCAGCCGGACGGGGGTCTCTGGAAACACCATATATTTT. It is translated as CASSRTGVSGNTIYF. The V call is TRBV10-2, the J call TRBJ1-3, with D possibly TRBD1 on 5 matching bases. This CDR3 contains 15 residues. V was cut by 6 bases and J by 0 bases, with 12 bases left in between. Germline V gives CDR1 WSHSY, CDR2 SAAADI.

This chain connects TRBV6-6 to TRBJ2-1; 8 bases fit TRBD2. The germline gives CDR1 MNHNY, CDR2 SVGAGI (reference sequence). J lost 2 bases, V lost 5 bases, and 5 bases had no gene match. CDR3 length equals 15 residues. The chain's CDR3 is CASSLGLAPYNEQFF. The CDR3 nucleotides are TGTGCCAGCAGTCTCGGACTAGCCCCCTACAATGAGCAGTTCTTC.

The chain uses TRBV6-1 and TRBJ2-7, with D possibly matching TRBD2 (7 bases). The CDR3 has 14 residues. The germline CDR1 and CDR2 sequences are MNHNS and SASEGT. With 6 bases removed from V and 0 bases from J, the gap between germline ends came to 12 bases. CDR3 amino acids: CASSRGAVSYEQYF. The CDR3 DNA is TGTGCCAGCAGCCGGGGGGCGGTCTCCTACGAGCAGTACTTC.

This rearrangement joins TRBV27 to TRBJ1-2, with D uncertain. Germline loops: CDR1 MNHEY, CDR2 SMNVEV (reference sequence). Deletions cut 0 bases from V and 0 bases from J, with 5 bases between. The CDR3 contains 14 residues. Here the CDR3 reads CASSLSGTNYGYTF. The CDR3 bases are TGTGCCAGCAGTTTATCCGGGACTAACTATGGCTACACCTTC.

The V call is TRBV25-1, the J call TRBJ2-7; D assignment may be TRBD1 or TRBD2 (6 bases each). The CDR3 contains 16 residues. V was shortened by 6 bases and J by 0 bases, with 18 bases between the two germline ends. Germline CDR1 and CDR2: MGHDK and SYGVNS. This chain's CDR3 is CASRGARGHSSYEQYF. CDR3 DNA sequence: TGTGCCAGCAGGGGGGCGCGGGGCCATAGCTCCTACGAGCAGTACTTC.

This clone has just one count. The rearrangement joins TRBV7-7 to TRBJ2-5; D might be TRBD1 (6 bases). The last part of the DNA fits TRBJ2-7 better; the J call may be wrong. The CDR3 contains 15 residues. Per germline, CDR1 SSHAT and CDR2 FNYEAQ (reference sequence). CDR3 sequence reads: CASSLFQGNSYEQYF. In nucleotides, the CDR3 is TGTGCCAGCAGCTTATTTCAGGGGAACTCCTACGAGCAGTACTTC.

The chain combines TRBV5-4 with TRBJ2-1; D is possibly TRBD2 (6 bases). The CDR3 is 14 amino acids. Germline V gene data show CDR1 as SGHNT and CDR2 as YYREEE (reference sequence). V was shortened by 0 bases and J by 6 bases, with 10 bases between the two germline ends. CDR3 region: CASSLGLETNEQFF. CDR3 coding DNA: TGTGCCAGCAGCTTGGGACTAGAAACCAATGAGCAGTTCTTC.